Listed below are T cell receptor beta chains from one sample, sequenced in a study of PD-1 blockade in classical Hodgkin lymphoma. Here immunoSEQ multiplex PCR was the method, and the copy in TCRdb shows in-frame clones only, minus some. The sample has about 38,000 clones; about three quarters are singletons. Sample: peripheral blood mononuclear cells (PBMCs), taken before the fourth cycle of nivolumab. The source is a human donor with classical Hodgkin lymphoma. CDR3s include the opening cysteine and the closing phenylalanine or tryptophan. Fields, in order: D gene, V gene, clone size, J gene, CDR3 DNA, CDR3 protein. D genes are given only for firm matches. Clone size is stated in some rows and not others, as once, few, many or a class when expanded.

-	TRBV6-4	-	TRBJ1-2	TGTGCCAGCAGTGACTGGTCCATGGGGGTGCGCTTCCATGGCTACACCTTC	CASSDWSMGVRFHGYTF
-	TRBV27	-	TRBJ2-1	TGTGCCAGCAGTAACCTCTGGACTGAGAGGAAAAGCTCCTACAATGAGCAGTTCTTC	CASSNLWTERKSSYNEQFF
TRBD1	TRBV13	-	TRBJ1-2	TGTGCCAGCAGGCCAGGCAGGGGGCACTATGGCTACACCTTC	CASRPGRGHYGYTF
TRBD1	TRBV30	-	TRBJ2-7	TGTGCCTGGAACGGACAGGGGAGGTACGAGCAGTACTTC	CAWNGQGRYEQYF
TRBD1	TRBV4-3	-	TRBJ2-7	TGCGCCAGCAGCCCGGACAGGGAGTCTTCCGAGCAGTACTTC	CASSPDRESSEQYF
TRBD1	TRBV18	-	TRBJ1-1	TGTGCCAGCTCCCCTCTTAGACAGGGCGCTGAAGCTTTCTTT	CASSPLRQGAEAFF
TRBD1	TRBV5-6	-	TRBJ2-7	TGTGCCAGCAGCCGGACAGGGGGCCTTTACGAGCAGTACTTC	CASSRTGGLYEQYF
-	TRBV2	few	TRBJ1-1	TGTGCCAGCAGTCCCTCAACGGGATTAGGAACGGGCACTGAAGCTTTCTTT	CASSPSTGLGTGTEAFF
-	TRBV23-1	-	TRBJ1-1	TGCGCCAGCAGTCACTGGCGGGCTGCGCCTTCCCCCGGCACTGAAGCTTTCTTT	CASSHWRAAPSPGTEAFF
-	TRBV28	few	TRBJ2-7	TGTGCCAGCAGTTTAGTGAAAGACTACGAGCAGTACTTC	CASSLVKDYEQYF
TRBD1	TRBV2	-	TRBJ2-7	TGTGCCAGCGGACAAACAGGGGGCGGCGAGCAGTACTTC	CASGQTGGGEQYF
-	TRBV15	-	TRBJ2-7	TGTGCCACCAGCAGAGATATGGGCTACGAGCAGTACTTC	CATSRDMGYEQYF
-	TRBV7-9	-	TRBJ1-6	TGTGCCAGCAGCTTAGAGGGGGGATCGGGTTCACCCCTCCACTTT	CASSLEGGSGSPLHF